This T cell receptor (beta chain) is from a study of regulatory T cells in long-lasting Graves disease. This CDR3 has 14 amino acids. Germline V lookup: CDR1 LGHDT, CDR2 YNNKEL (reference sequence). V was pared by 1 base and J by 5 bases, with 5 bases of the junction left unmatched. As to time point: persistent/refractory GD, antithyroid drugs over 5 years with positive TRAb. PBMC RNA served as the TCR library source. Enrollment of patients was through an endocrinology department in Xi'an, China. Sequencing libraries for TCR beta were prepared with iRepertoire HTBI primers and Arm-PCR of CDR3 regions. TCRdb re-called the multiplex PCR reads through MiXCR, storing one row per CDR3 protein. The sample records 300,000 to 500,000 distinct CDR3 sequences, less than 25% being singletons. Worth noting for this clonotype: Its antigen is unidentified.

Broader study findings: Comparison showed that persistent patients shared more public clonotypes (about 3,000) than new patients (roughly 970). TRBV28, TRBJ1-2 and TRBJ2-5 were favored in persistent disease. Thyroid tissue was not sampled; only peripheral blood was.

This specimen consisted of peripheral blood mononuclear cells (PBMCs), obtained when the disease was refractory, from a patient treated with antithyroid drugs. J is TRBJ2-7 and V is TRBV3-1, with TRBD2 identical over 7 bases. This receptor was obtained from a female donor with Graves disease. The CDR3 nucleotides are TGTGCCAGCAGCCAAGGGTTAGCGGGCCACGAGCAGTACTTC. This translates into CASSQGLAGHEQYF.